Each of the 6 T cell receptor beta chains below was sequenced from the same sample in a study of response to subunit inactivated influenza vaccine. MiXCR, run by TCRdb on the RT-PCR reads, gives a single entry per CDR3 protein. There are 750,000 to 850,000 distinct CDR3 sequences in the sample; around a sixth occur only once, and under 13% lies in the top ten. This specimen was PBMCs from blood, taken roughly 5 days after vaccination. These receptors were taken from a man aged 50-59 years who received an inactivated influenza vaccine.

This clonotype was recorded a few times. V and J are TRBV5-5 and TRBJ1-1, with TRBD1 as a possible D gene (6 bases). V lost 3 bases to trimming and J lost 4 bases, with 10 bases between them. Germline lookup yields CDR1 SGHKS and CDR2 YYEKEE (reference sequence). The CDR3 loop spans 13 amino acids. CDR3 DNA sequence: TGTGCCAGCAGCTACTTACAGGGCACTGAAGCTTTCTTT. This codes for CASSYLQGTEAFF.

The chain is built from TRBV20-1 and TRBJ2-3, with 12 bases lining up with TRBD2. V shed 6 bases, J shed 5 bases, and the junction held 9 bases outside the gene matches. The CDR3 has 15 residues. Germline V CDR1 and CDR2: DFQATT, SNEGSKA (reference sequence). Written as DNA, the CDR3 is TGCAGTGCCTTCCCACTAGCGGGGGGCGAAGATACGCAGTATTTT. It specifies CSAFPLAGGEDTQYF.

The chain is built from TRBV5-1 and TRBJ2-1; tentative D call: TRBD2 (6 bases). CDR3 length: 16 amino acids. The V gene's germline CDR1 is SGHRS and CDR2 YFSETQ. The V end lost 0 bases, the J end lost 0 bases, and 10 bases lay between the germline ends. The CDR3 DNA reads TGCGCCAGCAGCTTGGGAAGCGGGTTCTCCTACAATGAGCAGTTCTTC. Encoded protein: CASSLGSGFSYNEQFF.

The rearrangement links TRBV12-3 or TRBV12-4 to TRBJ1-1; D is unclear. V was pared by 5 bases and J by 3 bases, with 10 bases between. The CDR3 contains 13 residues. The CDR3 DNA sequence: TGTGCCAGCAGTAGCGGACGGTACACTGAAGCTTTCTTT. It encodes CASSSGRYTEAFF.

The V and J genes are TRBV7-9 and TRBJ2-1, with 7 nucleotides matching TRBD2. Losses at the gene ends were 2 bases for V and 0 bases for J; bases not matched to a gene: 7. CDR3 length equals 17 residues. Germline-derived CDR1 and CDR2 are SEHNR and FQNEAQ (reference sequence). CDR3 protein: CASSLTGLQSSYNEQFF. The CDR3, as DNA: TGTGCCAGCAGCTTAACGGGACTACAGAGCTCCTACAATGAGCAGTTCTTC.

The chain joins TRBV10-3 to TRBJ1-5, with TRBD1 as a possible D gene (5 bases). Trimming took 0 bases from V and 7 from J, leaving 10 bases between them. Germline assignment: CDR1 ENHRY and CDR2 SYGVKD. The CDR3 runs to 14 residues. The CDR3 reads CAISESIRGQPQHF. In DNA, the CDR3 is TGTGCCATCAGTGAGTCGATTAGGGGACAGCCCCAGCATTTT.